This TCR beta chain comes out of a study of T cells expressing NK-cell markers. Study information: The TCR beta repertoires originated in sorted CD3+CD56+NKG2C+, CD3+CD56+NKG2C- and CD3+CD56-NKG2C+ T cells. Findings and limits, study-wide: Whether expanded NKG2C-expressing T cell clones recognize HCMV is unknown.

In the case of this clonotype: Its cognate antigen is unknown.

In germline, CDR1 is SGHAT, CDR2 FQNNGV. The CDR3 has 16 amino acids. TCRdb reprocessed the 5' RACE reads; each CDR3 protein has one entry and no DNA is given. This listing includes 300,000 to 500,000 distinct CDR3 sequences. Material for sequencing was blood T cells: a sorted CD56 or NKG2C T cell subset, CD4+ or CD8+ T cells, or bulk PBMC T cells (not recorded which). This receptor was identified in a woman aged 45-59 years in good health. The chain couples TRBV11-2 to TRBJ2-3. CDR3 loop: CASSLAGLGGTDTQYF.